Listed here are 26 T cell receptor beta chains from one sample, sequenced in a study of T cell responses to AZD1222 COVID-19 vaccine. The repertoire was sequenced with immunoSEQ multiplex PCR; TCRdb's copy has only in-frame clones and lacks some. The data show fewer than 200,000 clones, with approximately 94% seen just once and around 1.6% held by the top ten. Specimen: peripheral blood, collected 28 days after the second AZD1222 dose. The receptors stem from an adult who received the AZD1222 COVID-19 vaccine.

This clone was seen a few times. The rearrangement joins TRBV28 to TRBJ1-1; 9 bases are a match to TRBD1. Germline V gives CDR1 MDHEN, CDR2 SYDVKM. V lost 3 bases and J lost 6; bases outside the gene matches: 14. The CDR3 runs 17 residues. The CDR3 region is CASSFWDLTGGASEAFF. The CDR3 coding sequence is TGTGCCAGCAGTTTTTGGGATCTAACAGGGGGCGCATCTGAAGCTTTCTTT.

The rearrangement joins TRBV7-9 to TRBJ2-7; the D gene could be TRBD1 or TRBD2 (5 bases each). Germline V gene data show CDR1 as SEHNR and CDR2 as FQNEAQ (reference sequence). Trimming left V 4 bases short and J 5 bases short, with 12 bases between. CDR3 length: 13 residues. CDR3 sequence (DNA): TGTGCCAGCAGCTGGGGGACGTCTCACGAGCAGTACTTC. Amino acids: CASSWGTSHEQYF.

V usage is TRBV7-2 and J usage is TRBJ1-5, with D possibly TRBD1 on 6 matching bases. Germline lookup yields CDR1 SGHTA and CDR2 FQGNSA. This CDR3 has 15 amino acids. Trimming stripped 8 bases from V and 6 bases from J, with 20 bases between. CDR3 residues: CASRGVSGDGQPQHF. Here the CDR3 DNA reads TGTGCCAGCCGTGGTGTATCAGGGGACGGTCAGCCCCAGCATTTT. The full variable domain, completed using reference TRBV7-2 and TRBJ1-5, is GAGVSQSPSNKVTEKGKDVELRCDPISGHTALYWYRQSLGQGLEFLIYFQGNSAPDKSGLPSDRFSAERTGGSVSTLTIQRTQQEDSAVYLCASRGVSGDGQPQHFGDGTRLSIL.

This clone showed up just a few times. The chain combines TRBV5-1 with TRBJ1-2, with 7 bases that match TRBD1. Germline V CDR1 and CDR2: SGHRS, YFSETQ. The CDR3 is made up of 15 amino acids. Germline trimming cut 0 bases from V and 4 bases from J; bases unmatched to any gene: 6. The CDR3 reads CASSLEAGGGYGYTF. The CDR3 DNA follows: TGCGCCAGCAGCTTGGAGGCAGGGGGTGGCTATGGCTACACCTTC.

The rearrangement joins TRBV6-4 to TRBJ1-6; D possibly corresponds to TRBD1 (5 bases). Trimming pared 3 bases from V and 11 bases from J, leaving 11 bases between. The CDR3 loop spans 13 amino acids. CDR1 and CDR2 from the germline V gene are MRHNA and SNTAGT. The DNA for the CDR3 is TGTGCCAGCAGTGAGGGGATAGGGGCACCCCTCCACTTT. Its protein product is CASSEGIGAPLHF.

The chain carries TRBV28 and TRBJ1-2; D is possibly TRBD1 (6 bases). The length of the CDR3 is 14 residues. Per germline, CDR1 MDHEN and CDR2 SYDVKM. The V gene lost 6 bases and the J gene lost 4 bases, with 15 bases spanning the gap. The CDR3 loop is CASSHRQARYGYTF. The CDR3, as DNA: TGTGCCAGCAGCCACCGACAGGCGCGCTATGGCTACACCTTC.

This clone appeared once. The J gene is TRBJ2-7, the V gene TRBV4-1; D is unresolved. V was shortened by 3 bases and J by 1 base, with 10 bases between the two germline ends. The CDR3 contains 14 residues. Germline CDR1 and CDR2: MGHRA and YSYEKL. As DNA, the CDR3 is TGCGCCAGCAGCCAGGTCGGGCTTTCCTACGAGCAGTACTTC. Translated, it gives CASSQVGLSYEQYF.

This clone came up once. The J gene is TRBJ2-7, the V gene TRBV7-9, with TRBD2 matching over 10 bases. Germline CDR1 reads SEHNR; CDR2 reads FQNEAQ (reference sequence). The CDR3 has 14 amino acids. V trimming: 5 bases; J trimming: 6 bases; junction bases outside the gene matches: 7. The chain's CDR3 is CASSPSGGASEQYF. The CDR3 nucleotides are TGTGCCAGCAGCCCGAGCGGGGGGGCCTCCGAGCAGTACTTC. The full variable domain, in which reference TRBV7-9 and TRBJ2-7 provide the parts outside the CDR3, is DTGVSQNPRHKITKRGQNVTFRCDPISEHNRLYWYRQTLGQGPEFLTYFQNEAQLEKSRLLSDRFSAERPKGSFSTLEIQRTEQGDSAMYLCASSPSGGASEQYFGPGTRLTVT.

In this sample, this clone turned up a few times. The rearrangement uses TRBV2 and TRBJ1-2; 7 bases fit TRBD1. V trimming: 2 bases; J trimming: 0 bases; junction bases outside the gene matches: 3. Germline V gene lookup returns CDR1 SNHLY and CDR2 FYNNEI. The CDR3 extends over 15 amino acids. The CDR3 sequence: CASSERTGTNYGYTF. The DNA for the CDR3 is TGTGCCAGCAGTGAACGGACAGGCACTAACTATGGCTACACCTTC.

The chain links TRBV5-1 to TRBJ1-4, with 7 bases lining up with TRBD1. V gave up 5 bases and J gave up 8 bases; unmatched junction bases: 15. The CDR3 contains 16 residues. Germline loops: CDR1 SGHRS, CDR2 YFSETQ. CDR3 protein: CASSFTGATGGEKLFF. CDR3 DNA sequence: TGCGCCAGCAGTTTCACAGGGGCCACGGGTGGGGAAAAACTGTTTTTT.

The chain links TRBV6-6 to TRBJ2-4; D is possibly TRBD1 (6 bases). The CDR3 sequence is 13 residues long. V lost 6 bases and J lost 5, with 11 bases in between. The V gene's germline CDR1 is MNHNY and CDR2 SVGAGI (reference sequence). The CDR3 sequence is CASRQRTENIQYF. CDR3 DNA: TGTGCCAGCAGACAAAGGACAGAAAACATTCAGTACTTC.

V is TRBV7-2 and J is TRBJ2-3, with 9 bases that match TRBD2. CDR1 and CDR2 (germline): SGHTA, FQGNSA. The CDR3 has 18 residues. Trimming at V came to 1 base and at J to 2 bases, leaving 10 bases not matched to a gene. As DNA, the CDR3 is TGTGCCAGCAGCTTAGTAATAGCGGGGGCCGCCCTCACAGATACGCAGTATTTT. Translation: CASSLVIAGAALTDTQYF.

In the case of this clone: At one boundary the junction diverges from the germline segment, which might be a read error. This chain joins TRBV7-9 and TRBJ2-1; 7 nucleotides match TRBD1. The length of the CDR3 is 13 residues. Looked up from germline, CDR1 is SEHNR and CDR2 is FQNEAQ (reference sequence). CDR3 sequence (DNA): TGCCGCCTCGGGACAGCTAGGGACAATGAGCAGTTCTTC. Amino acids: CRLGTARDNEQFF.

The chain is built from TRBV11-2 and TRBJ2-7; the D call may be TRBD1 or TRBD2 (5 bases each). Per germline, CDR1 SGHAT and CDR2 FQNNGV. V lost 2 bases and J 3 bases, leaving 14 bases between the germline ends. The CDR3 length is 15 residues. The chain's CDR3 is CASSLSLGTDYEQYF. The CDR3 DNA is TGTGCCAGCAGCTTATCCCTAGGGACGGACTACGAGCAGTACTTC.

The chain employs TRBV19 and TRBJ2-7; TRBD1 matches 9 bases. In germline, CDR1 is LNHDA, CDR2 SQIVND (reference sequence). J lost 0 bases, V lost 5 bases, and 5 bases had no gene match. The CDR3 is 15 amino acids. The CDR3 sequence: CASSVLQGASYEQYF. The CDR3 DNA sequence: TGTGCCAGTAGTGTGCTACAGGGGGCCTCCTACGAGCAGTACTTC.

The V call is TRBV6-6, the J call TRBJ1-2; 7 bases fit TRBD1. The CDR3 is 13 residues long. After removal of 6 bases from V and 8 bases from J, the junction contained 9 bases not matched to a gene. The germline gives CDR1 MNHNY, CDR2 SVGAGI (reference sequence). CDR3 sequence: CASSQDRARGYTF. CDR3 coding DNA: TGTGCCAGCAGCCAAGACAGGGCAAGGGGCTACACCTTC.

The chain joins TRBV5-1 to TRBJ1-6; D unclear. The V and J ends lost 0 bases and 4 bases respectively, with 8 bases between them. The CDR3 contains 15 residues. Germline V gene data show CDR1 as SGHRS and CDR2 as YFSETQ. CDR3 loop: CASSLAGPYNSPLHF. DNA of the CDR3: TGCGCCAGCAGCTTGGCCGGGCCGTATAATTCACCCCTCCACTTT. The full variable domain, its missing parts supplied by reference TRBV5-1 and TRBJ1-6, is KAGVTQTPRYLIKTRGQQVTLSCSPISGHRSVSWYQQTPGQGLQFLFEYFSETQRNKGNFPGRFSGRQFSNSRSEMNVSTLELGDSALYLCASSLAGPYNSPLHFGNGTRLTVT.

The V gene is TRBV4-2, the J gene TRBJ2-7; D is uncertain. The CDR3 consists of 14 residues. The V gene lost 2 bases and the J gene lost 6 bases, with 14 bases spanning the gap. CDR1 and CDR2 (germline): LGHNA, YNFKEQ. CDR3 sequence reads: CASSQLGDLSEQYF. The CDR3 DNA sequence: TGTGCCAGCAGCCAACTCGGTGACTTAAGCGAGCAGTACTTC.

The chain is built from TRBV21-1 and TRBJ2-1; whether TRBD1, the table's D call, matches the DNA was not checked. TRBV21-1 is shown as a pseudogene. There are 17 residues in the CDR3. The CDR3: CASSKWRDRGSYNEQFF. CDR3 coding DNA: TGTGCCAGCAGCAAATGGCGGGACAGGGGTTCCTACAATGAGCAGTTCTTC.

This chain uses TRBV19 with TRBJ1-1; possibly TRBD1 for D (5 bases). The CDR3 runs 13 residues. The V gene lost 0 bases and the J gene lost 4 bases, with 6 bases spanning the gap. Germline values: CDR1 LNHDA, CDR2 SQIVND (reference sequence). The CDR3 DNA is TGTGCCAGTAGTATAGAGGGGGTCACTGAAGCTTTCTTT. Residues: CASSIEGVTEAFF.

The chain recombines TRBV14 with TRBJ2-7, with a possible D match to TRBD1 (6 bases). The germline CDR1 and CDR2 sequences are SGHDN and FVKESK. The CDR3 loop spans 16 amino acids. With 4 bases removed from V and 3 bases from J, the gap between germline ends came to 19 bases. In DNA, the CDR3 is TGTGCCAGCAGCCGAGGAGGACAGATGAGCTTCTACGAGCAGTACTTC. This codes for CASSRGGQMSFYEQYF.

Only one count was recorded for this clone. V usage is TRBV27 and J usage is TRBJ2-5; TRBD2 agrees at 9 bases. Unmatched junction bases numbered 8, after V lost 6 bases and J lost 3 bases. The CDR3 spans 15 residues. Germline V CDR1 and CDR2: MNHEY, SMNVEV (reference sequence). The CDR3 DNA reads TGTGCCAGCAGGGCCCGACTAGCGGAAGAAGAGACCCAGTACTTC. As protein: CASRARLAEEETQYF.

The CDR3 spells CASSSTGLLNTGELFF. The CDR3, as DNA: TGTGCCAGTAGTTCGACAGGGTTACTAAACACCGGGGAGCTGTTTTTT. The chain carries TRBV19 and TRBJ2-2; TRBD1 matches at 7 bases. This CDR3 spans 16 amino acids. Germline lookup yields CDR1 LNHDA and CDR2 SQIVND (reference sequence). The J segment lost 2 bases and the V segment lost 5 bases, leaving 8 bases of the junction unmatched. The full variable domain, completed using reference TRBV19 and TRBJ2-2, is DGGITQSPKYLFRKEGQNVTLSCEQNLNHDAMYWYRQDPGQGLRLIYYSQIVNDFQKGDIAEGYSVSREKKESFPLTVTSAQKNPTAFYLCASSSTGLLNTGELFFGEGSRLTVL.

V and J are TRBV5-8 and TRBJ2-1, with D uncertain. Trimming removed 1 base at V and 10 bases at J, with 9 bases between. Germline-derived CDR1 and CDR2 are SGHTS and YDEGEE. The CDR3 has 12 amino acids. CDR3 nucleotides: TGTGCCAGCAGCTTGTGGGATGGCGAGCAGTTCTTC. It codes for CASSLWDGEQFF.

The chain is built from TRBV14 and TRBJ1-1; D gene unclear. V lost 2 bases and J 3 bases, leaving 10 bases between the germline ends. Per the germline V gene, CDR1 is SGHDN and CDR2 is FVKESK. The CDR3 loop spans 14 amino acids. The CDR3 sequence: CASSQTVRYTEAFF. CDR3 DNA sequence: TGTGCCAGCAGCCAAACGGTAAGGTACACTGAAGCTTTCTTT. The whole variable domain, remainder taken from reference TRBV14 and TRBJ1-1, is EAGVTQFPSHSVIEKGQTVTLRCDPISGHDNLYWYRRVMGKEIKFLLHFVKESKQDESGMPNNRFLAERTGGTYSTLKVQPAELEDSGVYFCASSQTVRYTEAFFGQGTRLTVV.

The V gene is TRBV28, the J gene TRBJ1-2; 8 nucleotides match TRBD1. Germline V lookup: CDR1 MDHEN, CDR2 SYDVKM. This CDR3 has 15 amino acids. The V and J ends lost 2 bases and 3 bases, in that order; junction bases with no gene match: 5. CDR3 region: CASSLRQGADYGYTF. The CDR3 DNA sequence: TGTGCCAGCAGTTTACGGCAGGGGGCGGACTATGGCTACACCTTC.